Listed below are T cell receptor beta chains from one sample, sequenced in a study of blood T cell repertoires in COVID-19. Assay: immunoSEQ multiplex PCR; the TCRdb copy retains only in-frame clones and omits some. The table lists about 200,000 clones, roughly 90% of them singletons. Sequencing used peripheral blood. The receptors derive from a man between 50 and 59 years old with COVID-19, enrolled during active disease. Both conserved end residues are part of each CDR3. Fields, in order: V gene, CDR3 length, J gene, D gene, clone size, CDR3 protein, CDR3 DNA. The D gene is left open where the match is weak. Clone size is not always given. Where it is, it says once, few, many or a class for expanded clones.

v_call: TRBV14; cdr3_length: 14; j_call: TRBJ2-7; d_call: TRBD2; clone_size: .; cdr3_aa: CASSQRTSGYEQYF; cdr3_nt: TGTGCCAGCAGCCAAAGGACTAGCGGCTACGAGCAGTACTTC
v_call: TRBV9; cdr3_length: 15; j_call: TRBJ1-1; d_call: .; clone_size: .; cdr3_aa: CASSPKYSGNTEAFF; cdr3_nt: TGTGCCAGCAGCCCTAAATACTCGGGGAACACTGAAGCTTTCTTT
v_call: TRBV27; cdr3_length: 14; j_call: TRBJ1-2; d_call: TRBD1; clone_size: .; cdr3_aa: CASSTRTGTVGYTF; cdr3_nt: TGTGCCAGCAGTACGCGGACAGGGACGGTTGGCTACACCTTC
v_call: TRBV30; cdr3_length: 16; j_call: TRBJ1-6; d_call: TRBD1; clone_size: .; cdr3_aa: CAWGPGGASYNSPLHF; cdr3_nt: TGTGCCTGGGGCCCAGGGGGCGCCTCCTATAATTCACCCCTCCACTTT
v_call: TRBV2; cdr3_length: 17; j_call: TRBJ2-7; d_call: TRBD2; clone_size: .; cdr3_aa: CASSYILAGARAYEQYF; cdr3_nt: TGTGCCAGCAGTTACATTCTAGCGGGAGCTAGGGCCTACGAGCAGTACTTC
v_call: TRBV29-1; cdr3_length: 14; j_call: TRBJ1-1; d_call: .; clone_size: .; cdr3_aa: CSVAVRVADTEAFF; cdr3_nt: TGCAGCGTTGCTGTCAGGGTTGCCGACACTGAAGCTTTCTTT
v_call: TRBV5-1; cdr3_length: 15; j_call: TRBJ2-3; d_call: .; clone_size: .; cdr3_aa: CASSLMEPSTDTQYF; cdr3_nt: TGCGCCAGCAGCTTAATGGAGCCAAGCACAGATACGCAGTATTTT
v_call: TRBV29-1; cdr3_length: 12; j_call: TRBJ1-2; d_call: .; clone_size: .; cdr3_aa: CSANQGGDGYTF; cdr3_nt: TGCAGCGCCAACCAGGGCGGCGATGGCTACACCTTC
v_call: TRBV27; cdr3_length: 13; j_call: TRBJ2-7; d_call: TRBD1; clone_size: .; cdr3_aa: CASSFGTGVEQYF; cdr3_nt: TGTGCCAGCAGTTTCGGGACAGGGGTCGAGCAGTACTTC
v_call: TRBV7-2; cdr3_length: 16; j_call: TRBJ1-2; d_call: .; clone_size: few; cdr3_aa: CASSLVAGTSNYGYTF; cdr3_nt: TGTGCCAGCAGCTTAGTGGCCGGGACAAGTAACTATGGCTACACCTTC
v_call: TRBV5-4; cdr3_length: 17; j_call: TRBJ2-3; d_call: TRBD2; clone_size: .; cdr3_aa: CASSPGTSGRVRAGQYF; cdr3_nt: TGTGCCAGCAGCCCAGGGACTAGCGGGAGGGTCCGTGCAGGGCAGTATTTT
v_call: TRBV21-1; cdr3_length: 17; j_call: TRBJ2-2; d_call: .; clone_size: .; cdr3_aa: CASRRGSGTESTGELFF; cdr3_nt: TGTGCCAGCCGCCGGGGTAGCGGGACTGAGAGCACCGGGGAGCTGTTTTTT
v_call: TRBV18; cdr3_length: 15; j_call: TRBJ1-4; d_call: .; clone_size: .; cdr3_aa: CASSPQTGTNEKLFF; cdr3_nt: TGTGCCAGCTCACCACAGACAGGAACTAATGAAAAACTGTTTTTT
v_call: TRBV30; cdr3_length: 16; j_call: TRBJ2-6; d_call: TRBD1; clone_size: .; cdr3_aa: CAWARQGVAGANVLTF; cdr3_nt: TGTGCCTGGGCCAGACAGGGGGTAGCTGGGGCCAACGTCCTGACTTTC
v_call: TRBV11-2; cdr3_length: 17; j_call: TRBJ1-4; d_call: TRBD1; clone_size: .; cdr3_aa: CASSSQTGPATNEKLFF; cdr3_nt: TGTGCCAGCAGCTCCCAGACAGGGCCGGCAACTAATGAAAAACTGTTTTTT